The 27 T cell receptor beta chains in this list originate from one sample, sequenced in a study of CD8 T cells in ankylosing spondylitis. The antigens for these receptors are not known. Study findings and constraints: What seemed typical of ankylosing spondylitis blood was a TCR beta motif built from eight highly homologous variants.

TCRdb re-derived calls from the 5' RACE reads in MiXCR, one entry per CDR3 protein. This sample has hundreds of thousands of distinct CDR3 sequences, with roughly 12% found just once. The sequencing sample was made of blood, either unsorted or a sorted T cell fraction (not recorded which). These receptors all come from a male donor with ankylosing spondylitis.

This clonotype appeared a few times. V gene TRBV7-7 combines with J gene TRBJ2-2; possibly TRBD2 for D (5 bases). The germline V gene has CDR1 SSHAT and CDR2 FNYEAQ (reference sequence). V lost 1 base, J lost 4 bases, and 7 bases lay in between. The CDR3 totals 14 residues. CDR3 sequence reads: CASSLGGFTGELFF. CDR3 nucleotides: TGTGCCAGCAGCTTAGGAGGGTTCACCGGGGAGCTGTTTTTT.

J is TRBJ2-2 and V is TRBV7-2; D remains unclear. This CDR3 contains 14 residues. The germline V gene encodes CDR1 SGHTA and CDR2 FQGNSA. V lost 4 bases, J lost 6 bases, and 12 bases lay in between. As DNA, the CDR3 is TGTGCCAGCAGCTCCCAAGATTTGGCCGGGGAGCTGTTTTTT. It is translated as CASSSQDLAGELFF.

This clonotype was detected only a few times. This sequence joins TRBV29-1 and TRBJ2-1, with 9 bases fitting TRBD2. Germline V gene lookup returns CDR1 SQVTM and CDR2 ANQGSEA. The CDR3 is made up of 16 amino acids. With 5 bases clipped from V and 7 bases from J, the junction kept 15 bases outside the gene matches. CDR3 bases: TGCAGCGTTTTCGGAGGGGCTAGCGGGAAGGTAAATGAGCAGTTCTTC. Its translation is CSVFGGASGKVNEQFF.

This clonotype was observed a handful of times. This sequence joins TRBV29-1 and TRBJ1-4; D uncertain. Trimming left V 2 bases short and J 8 bases short, with 12 bases between. The CDR3 loop spans 13 amino acids. CDR1 and CDR2 from the germline V gene are SQVTM and ANQGSEA. The CDR3 DNA sequence: TGCAGCGTTGAAAGGGCACCAGGAGAAAAACTGTTTTTT. It specifies CSVERAPGEKLFF.

This clonotype showed up just a few times. This chain's CDR3 is CASSIGTYTEAFF. CDR3 nucleotides: TGTGCCAGCAGCATAGGGACATACACTGAAGCTTTCTTT. The V call is TRBV7-9, the J call TRBJ1-1, with D possibly matching TRBD1 (6 bases). The CDR3 totals 13 residues. Germline V gene lookup returns CDR1 SEHNR and CDR2 FQNEAQ (reference sequence). V was cut by 5 bases and J by 3 bases, with 10 bases left in between.

This clonotype was seen a handful of times. The rearrangement joins TRBV24-1 to TRBJ2-3, with 7 positions matching TRBD2. The CDR3 has 14 residues. With 5 bases clipped from V and 2 bases from J, the junction kept 3 bases outside the gene matches. CDR1 and CDR2 (germline): KGHDR, SFDVKD. This CDR3 reads CATSGGLVTDTQYF. CDR3 bases: TGTGCCACCAGTGGCGGACTAGTCACAGATACGCAGTATTTT.

In its sample, this clonotype was seen a few times. This chain joins TRBV20-1 and TRBJ1-5; D not certain. The length of the CDR3 is 14 residues. Germline CDR1 and CDR2: DFQATT and SNEGSKA (reference sequence). Deletions cut 4 bases from V and 6 bases from J, with 16 bases between. CDR3 DNA sequence: TGCAGTGCTAATGGGCACTTAGACGGTCAGCCCCAGCATTTT. Protein sequence: CSANGHLDGQPQHF.

The chain couples TRBV20-1 to TRBJ2-1, with D perhaps TRBD1 or TRBD2 (7 bases each). The CDR3 contains 13 residues. Germline-derived CDR1 and CDR2 are DFQATT and SNEGSKA (reference sequence). Trimming removed 0 bases from V and 9 bases from J, with 12 bases in between. CDR3 bases: TGCAGTGCTAGAGAGGGAGGGGGCACTGAGCAGTTCTTC. It encodes CSAREGGGTEQFF.

J is TRBJ1-4 and V is TRBV4-2, with D possibly matching TRBD1 (6 bases). This CDR3 region has 16 residues. Germline CDR1 and CDR2: LGHNA and YNFKEQ. The ends were cut back, 4 bases at V and 0 bases at J, with 12 bases in the middle. This CDR3 reads CASSLTDSPTNEKLFF. For the CDR3, the DNA is TGTGCCAGCAGCCTAACGGACAGCCCAACTAATGAAAAACTGTTTTTT.

The chain links TRBV11-2 to TRBJ2-4; D might be TRBD2 (6 bases). Trimming removed 5 bases at V and 12 bases at J, with 20 bases between. CDR1 is SGHAT, CDR2 FQNNGV, per germline. CDR3 length equals 14 residues. As DNA, the CDR3 is TGTGCCAGCAGCCCATCCGGGACTCATAGGCCTCAGTACTTC. Translation: CASSPSGTHRPQYF.

The rearrangement links TRBV11-3 to TRBJ2-1; D is unclear. This CDR3 region has 15 residues. Germline CDR1 and CDR2: SGHNT and YENEEA. The germline V and J ends were trimmed by 5 bases and 3 bases, with 14 bases remaining between them. The CDR3 is CASSLRVGYYNEQFF. In nucleotides, the CDR3 is TGTGCCAGCAGCCTTCGAGTGGGGTACTACAATGAGCAGTTCTTC.

J is TRBJ2-1 and V is TRBV20-1; the match to TRBD2 covers 9 bases. Germline V CDR1 and CDR2: DFQATT, SNEGSKA (reference sequence). V lost 8 bases and J lost 10; bases outside the gene matches: 12. The CDR3 length is 13 residues. CDR3 DNA: TGCAGTCGGAGGGTAGCGGGAGTAAGAGAGCAGTTCTTC. Protein sequence: CSRRVAGVREQFF.

This clonotype came up a few times. V usage is TRBV14 and J usage is TRBJ2-5; the match to TRBD1 covers 8 bases. CDR1 and CDR2 from the germline V gene are SGHDN and FVKESK. The ends lost 3 bases at V and 1 base at J; junction bases unmatched: 7. The CDR3 covers 16 residues. The CDR3 DNA sequence: TGTGCCAGCAGCCATTACCCAGGGGGCTTCCAAGAGACCCAGTACTTC. Translated: CASSHYPGGFQETQYF.

This clonotype has a handful of counts. The chain is built from TRBV5-1 and TRBJ2-3; D unresolved. Per germline, CDR1 SGHRS and CDR2 YFSETQ. There are 14 residues in the CDR3. V lost 3 bases and J 0 bases, leaving 8 bases between the germline ends. CDR3 sequence reads: CASSYEHSTDTQYF. CDR3 coding DNA: TGCGCCAGCAGCTACGAGCATAGCACAGATACGCAGTATTTT.

This clonotype occurred many times. The CDR3 protein is CASSLDPFSGETQYF. The CDR3 DNA reads as TGTGCCAGCAGCTTAGATCCATTTTCGGGGGAGACCCAGTACTTC. The chain employs TRBV11-2 and TRBJ2-5, with D perhaps TRBD2 (5 bases). This CDR3 contains 15 residues. Germline V gene sequence: CDR1 SGHAT, CDR2 FQNNGV. Deletions cut 0 bases from V and 5 bases from J, with 13 bases between.

This clonotype was recorded a few times. The gene calls are TRBV5-6 and TRBJ2-7, with D possibly matching TRBD1 (5 bases). Germline CDR1 and CDR2: SGHDT and YYEEEE. V lost 1 base and J 4 bases, leaving 21 bases between the germline ends. The CDR3 has 17 residues. The DNA for the CDR3 is TGTGCCAGCAGCTTGTACATCGGCCAGGGCCTGGGTTACGAGCAGTACGTC. Amino acid sequence: CASSLYIGQGLGYEQYV.

This clonotype has ten or more counts. Here the CDR3 reads CASSPRTGGTGELFF. The DNA for the CDR3 is TGTGCCAGCAGCCCCCGGACAGGAGGGACCGGGGAGCTGTTTTTT. J is TRBJ2-2 and V is TRBV5-6, with a tentative D call TRBD1 (7 bases). CDR3 length equals 15 residues. V was pared by 4 bases and J by 5 bases, with 15 bases between. The germline CDR1 and CDR2 sequences are SGHDT and YYEEEE.

At least ten counts were recorded for this clonotype. This rearrangement joins TRBV2 to TRBJ1-5; D unresolved. V shed 8 bases and J shed 0 bases, with 8 bases lying between them. Germline lookup yields CDR1 SNHLY and CDR2 FYNNEI. There are 13 residues in the CDR3. Here the CDR3 DNA reads TGTGCCAGCCTGGCCGATAGCAATCAGCCCCAGCATTTT. Its translation is CASLADSNQPQHF. Filled out from reference TRBV2 and TRBJ1-5, the complete variable domain reads EPEVTQTPSHQVTQMGQEVILRCVPISNHLYFYWYRQILGQKVEFLVSFYNNEISEKSEIFDDQFSVERPDGSNFTLKIRSTKLEDSAMYFCASLADSNQPQHFGDGTRLSIL.

J is TRBJ1-4 and V is TRBV2; D may be TRBD1 (6 bases). Trimming left V 4 bases short and J 6 bases short, with 12 bases between. Per germline, CDR1 SNHLY and CDR2 FYNNEI. CDR3 size: 14 residues. In DNA form, the CDR3 reads TGTGCCAGCAGTGTTCCGGGGGCGGATGAAAAACTGTTTTTT. This encodes CASSVPGADEKLFF.

The rearrangement joins TRBV12-3 or TRBV12-4 to TRBJ2-5, with D perhaps TRBD1 (5 bases). The CDR3 totals 13 residues. V gave up 5 bases and J gave up 5 bases, with 12 bases separating them. The CDR3 reads CASSQGDLETQYF. In DNA form, the CDR3 reads TGTGCCAGCAGTCAAGGGGATTTGGAGACCCAGTACTTC.

The chain recombines TRBV30 with TRBJ2-7, with TRBD2 matching over 7 bases. The germline V gene encodes CDR1 GTSNPN and CDR2 SVGIG (reference sequence). The junction had 5 bases not matched to a gene; V was cut back by 2 bases and J by 4 bases. CDR3 length: 13 residues. The CDR3 here is CAWSSSGEYEQYV. CDR3 DNA: TGTGCCTGGAGTTCAAGCGGGGAGTACGAGCAGTACGTC.

The chain combines TRBV28 with TRBJ2-6; 11 nucleotides match TRBD2. The CDR3 is 19 amino acids. With V trimmed by 3 bases and J by 0 bases, 7 bases remained unmatched. CDR1 is MDHEN and CDR2 is SYDVKM in the germline V gene. Here the CDR3 DNA reads TGTGCCAGCAGTTTCTATGGACTAGCGGGTTCCTCTGGGGCCAACGTCCTGACTTTC. Protein sequence: CASSFYGLAGSSGANVLTF.

The rearrangement uses TRBV20-1 and TRBJ2-5, with D uncertain. Germline assignment: CDR1 DFQATT and CDR2 SNEGSKA (reference sequence). The length of the CDR3 is 12 residues. V lost 1 base to trimming and J lost 3 bases, with 6 bases between them. The CDR3 bases are TGCAGTGCTAGAGCAGAGAAAGAGACCCAGTACTTC. As protein: CSARAEKETQYF.

This clonotype was counted at least ten times. This chain joins TRBV7-9 and TRBJ2-1; the match to TRBD1 covers 7 bases. V was clipped by 3 bases and J by 4 bases; unmatched bases: 9. Germline V gives CDR1 SEHNR, CDR2 FQNEAQ (reference sequence). The length of the CDR3 is 16 residues. The CDR3 loop reads CASSFNRDSTYNEQFF. Here the CDR3 DNA reads TGTGCCAGCAGCTTTAACCGGGACAGCACTTACAATGAGCAGTTCTTC. The full variable domain, with the rest looked up from reference TRBV7-9 and TRBJ2-1, is DTGVSQNPRHKITKRGQNVTFRCDPISEHNRLYWYRQTLGQGPEFLTYFQNEAQLEKSRLLSDRFSAERPKGSFSTLEIQRTEQGDSAMYLCASSFNRDSTYNEQFFGPGTRLTVL.

The CDR3 loop is CSVPDGQGETQYF. DNA of the CDR3: TGCAGCGTCCCGGACGGGCAGGGAGAGACCCAGTACTTC. This chain connects TRBV29-1 to TRBJ2-5; perhaps TRBD1 as D (5 bases). There are 13 residues in the CDR3. The V end lost 6 bases, the J end lost 4 bases, and 15 bases lay between the germline ends. The V gene's germline CDR1 is SQVTM and CDR2 ANQGSEA.

Only a few counts were recorded for this clonotype. The J gene is TRBJ2-5, the V gene TRBV10-3; 12 bases fit TRBD2. CDR3 length: 13 residues. V lost 3 bases, J lost 10 bases, and 3 bases stayed unmatched. Germline assignment: CDR1 ENHRY and CDR2 SYGVKD. In DNA, the CDR3 is TGTGCCATCAGTGAACCGGGACTAGCGGGCCAGTACTTC. It codes for CAISEPGLAGQYF.

The sample holds a few counts of this clonotype. The CDR3 reads CASSPTGGTQPQHF. The CDR3 bases are TGTGCCAGCAGCCCAACAGGGGGGACTCAGCCCCAGCATTTT. This chain connects TRBV6-1 to TRBJ1-5, with 8 bases that match TRBD1. CDR1 is MNHNS and CDR2 is SASEGT in the germline V gene. The CDR3 sequence is 14 residues long. V dropped 6 bases and J dropped 6; count of bases not matched to a gene: 7.